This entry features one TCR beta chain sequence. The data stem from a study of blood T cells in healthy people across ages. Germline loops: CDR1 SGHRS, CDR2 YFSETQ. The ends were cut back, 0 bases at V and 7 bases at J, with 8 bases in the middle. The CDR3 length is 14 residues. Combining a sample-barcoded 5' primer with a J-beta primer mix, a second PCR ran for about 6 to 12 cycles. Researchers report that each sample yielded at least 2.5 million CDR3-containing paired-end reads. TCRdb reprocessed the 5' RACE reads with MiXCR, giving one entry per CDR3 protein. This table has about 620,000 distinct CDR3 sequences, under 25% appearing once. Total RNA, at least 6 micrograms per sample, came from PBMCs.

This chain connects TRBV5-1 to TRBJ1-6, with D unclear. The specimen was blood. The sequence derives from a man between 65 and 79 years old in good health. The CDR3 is CASSLDLTNSPLHF. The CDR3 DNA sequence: TGCGCCAGCAGCTTGGACTTAACGAATTCACCCCTCCACTTT.